This TCR beta chain was sequenced during a study of T cell responses to AZD1222 COVID-19 vaccine. Overall study results and limits: Donors were largely white British and mainly female; clonal diversity was possibly underestimated.

In its sample, this clone was seen a few times. Its antigen is undetermined. The V gene lost 4 bases and the J gene lost 1 base, with 11 bases spanning the gap. This CDR3 contains 14 residues. The germline gives CDR1 SGDLS, CDR2 YYNGEE. Measured with immunoSEQ multiplex PCR; TCRdb has only the in-frame clones, and not every one. Among 78,000 or so clones listed, about three quarters were seen once. Source: peripheral blood, taken 28 days after the second AZD1222 dose. V gene TRBV9 combines with J gene TRBJ1-1; D not resolved. This clonotype originated in an adult who received the AZD1222 COVID-19 vaccine. The CDR3 DNA reads as TGTGCCAGCAGCCCCTCGTATGGGAACACTGAAGCTTTCTTT. It translates to CASSPSYGNTEAFF.